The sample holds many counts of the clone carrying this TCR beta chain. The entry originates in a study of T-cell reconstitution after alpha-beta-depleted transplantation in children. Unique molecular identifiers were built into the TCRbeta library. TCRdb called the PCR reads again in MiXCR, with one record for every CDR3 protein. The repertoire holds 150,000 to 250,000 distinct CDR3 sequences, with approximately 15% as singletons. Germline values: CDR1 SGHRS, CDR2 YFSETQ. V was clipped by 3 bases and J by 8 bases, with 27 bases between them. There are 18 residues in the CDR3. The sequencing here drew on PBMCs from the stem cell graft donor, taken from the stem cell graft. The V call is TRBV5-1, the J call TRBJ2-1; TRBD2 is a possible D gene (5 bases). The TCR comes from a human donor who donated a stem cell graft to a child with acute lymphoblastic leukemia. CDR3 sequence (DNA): TGCGCCAGCAGCTCTCTTATAGCCACTAGTGTTAGGTCGGATGAGCAGTTCTTC. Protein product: CASSSLIATSVRSDEQFF.